Following are 8 T cell receptor beta chains from one sample sequenced in a study of T cells in Graves' hyperthyroidism and ophthalmopathy (dated 2019 in TCRdb). The library came from multiplex PCR. Sequencing was carried out with an Illumina HiSeq 2000. The TCR beta CDR3 regions were amplified from RNA transcripts. The TCR CDR3 was subjected to a first round of RT-PCR using the HTBI primer set and the Qiagen OneStep RT-PCR kit. Using fastp trimming at Q25 and MiXCR clonotype assembly, TCRdb reanalyzed the public sequencing data and kept in-frame beta chains. Each CDR3 protein gets just one entry, which takes the most common genes and DNA from the rows behind it. Present in this sample are fewer than 750,000 distinct CDR3 sequences, about 14% of which were seen just once. The top ten hold roughly 4.5% of the sample. Sequencing was done on a sample of blood. These receptors all stem from a woman between 40 and 55 years old with Graves' ophthalmopathy.

This clonotype came up many times. V is TRBV12-3 or TRBV12-4 and J is TRBJ2-5; possible D gene TRBD1, 6 bases. The CDR3 sequence is 16 residues long. V lost 6 bases and J 0 bases, leaving 17 bases between the germline ends. CDR3: CASSPPRDNYQETQYF. The CDR3 region has the DNA TGTGCCAGCAGCCCCCCCCGGGACAACTACCAAGAGACCCAGTACTTC.

The chain employs TRBV24-1 and TRBJ2-5; TRBD1 agrees at 10 bases. Unmatched junction bases numbered 7, after V lost 3 bases and J lost 4 bases. Germline values: CDR1 KGHDR, CDR2 SFDVKD. This CDR3 has 16 amino acids. The CDR3 bases are TGTGCCACCAGTGATGCCGGGACAGGGGAGTCAGAGACCCAGTACTTC. Translation: CATSDAGTGESETQYF.

This clonotype showed up many times. This chain connects TRBV28 to TRBJ1-1; 9 bases agree with TRBD1. V lost 3 bases to trimming and J lost 5 bases; unmatched junction nucleotides: 7. Per germline, CDR1 MDHEN and CDR2 SYDVKM. The CDR3 has 15 amino acids. CDR3 coding DNA: TGTGCCAGCAGTTTGAGATTGACAGGGGGAACTGAAGCTTTCTTT. This encodes CASSLRLTGGTEAFF.

This clonotype was picked up many times. The V and J genes are TRBV28 and TRBJ2-7; D might be TRBD2 (5 bases). The CDR3 extends over 13 amino acids. The V end lost 3 bases, the J end lost 3 bases, and 9 bases lay between the germline ends. CDR1 and CDR2 (germline): MDHEN, SYDVKM. In DNA, the CDR3 is TGTGCCAGCAGTTTTGGACTGAGCTACGAGCAGTACTTC. Translation gives CASSFGLSYEQYF.

This clonotype was counted ten times or more. The genes are TRBV25-1 and TRBJ2-5, with 8 bases lining up with TRBD2. The V gene's germline CDR1 is MGHDK and CDR2 SYGVNS. The CDR3 extends over 20 amino acids. Unmatched junction bases numbered 26, after V lost 4 bases and J lost 7 bases. This chain's CDR3 is CASSGPLVAGGLGRKGTQYF. The CDR3 DNA reads as TGTGCCAGCAGTGGGCCACTTGTGGCGGGAGGTCTGGGTAGGAAGGGGACCCAGTACTTC.

With regard to this clonotype: Given a much more abundant clone one base away, this may be a read error. The rearrangement joins TRBV28 to TRBJ2-7, with 8 bases aligning to TRBD2. The V segment lost 4 bases and the J segment 2 bases; nucleotides outside the gene matches: 13. CDR3 length: 17 amino acids. Looked up from germline, CDR1 is MDHEN and CDR2 is SYDVKM. CDR3 loop: CASSSLRLAGFPYEQYF. CDR3 coding DNA: TGTGCCAGCAGTTCTCTCCGGCTAGCGGGCTTCCCCTACGAGCAGTACTTC. Full variable domain (outside the CDR3, taken from reference TRBV28 and TRBJ2-7): DVKVTQSSRYLVKRTGEKVFLECVQDMDHENMFWYRQDPGLGLRLIYFSYDVKMKEKGDIPEGYSVSREKKERFSLILESASTNQTSMYLCASSSLRLAGFPYEQYFGPGTRLTVT.

The V gene is TRBV6-2 or TRBV6-3, the J gene TRBJ2-7, with D tentatively TRBD1 (6 bases). Germline-derived CDR1 and CDR2 are MNHEY and SVGEGT. The CDR3 is made up of 14 amino acids. V was trimmed by 5 bases and J by 5 bases, leaving 16 bases between them. CDR3 DNA: TGTGCCAGCAGTCGGACAGTCCTTAGCCACGAGCAGTACTTC. Protein product: CASSRTVLSHEQYF.

The sample holds a few counts of this clonotype. This chain links TRBV20-1 with TRBJ2-7; D is ambiguous. Trimming shortened V by 0 bases and J by 1 base, and 13 bases separated the two germline ends. The CDR3 runs 15 residues. CDR1 is DFQATT and CDR2 is SNEGSKA in the germline V gene (reference sequence). The CDR3: CSARDQGWQSYEQYF. The CDR3 coding sequence is TGCAGTGCTAGAGATCAAGGGTGGCAGTCCTACGAGCAGTACTTC.